The 8 T cell receptor beta chains presented below share a single source sample, sequenced in a study of graft-versus-host responses after intestinal transplantation. Method: immunoSEQ multiplex PCR; TCRdb's copy keeps in-frame clones and lacks some. The sample records tens of thousands of clones, roughly 95% being singletons. These receptors are not linked to any known antigen. The source material was unstimulated CD8+ T cells sorted from spleen or lymph node cells, sampled before transplant. These receptors all come from a human donor who was the organ donor for an intestinal transplant.

The genes are TRBV6-5 and TRBJ2-7, with 8 bases lining up with TRBD1. The V gene's germline CDR1 is MNHEY and CDR2 SVGAGI. The V and J ends lost 4 bases and 4 bases, in that order; junction bases with no gene match: 6. This CDR3 contains 14 residues. The CDR3 DNA sequence: TGTGCCAGCAGTTTCCGGACAGGGTGGTACGAGCAGTACTTC. This encodes CASSFRTGWYEQYF.

This chain uses TRBV27 with TRBJ1-6, with 9 positions matching TRBD1. Unmatched junction bases numbered 3, after V lost 0 bases and J lost 6 bases. The CDR3 consists of 16 residues. The germline V gene has CDR1 MNHEY and CDR2 SMNVEV (reference sequence). CDR3 nucleotide sequence: TGTGCCAGCAGTTTATCGGGACAGGGTAGTAATTCACCCCTCCACTTT. It translates to CASSLSGQGSNSPLHF.

The chain recombines TRBV13 with TRBJ2-3; no firm D call. This CDR3 spans 13 amino acids. In germline, CDR1 is PRHDT, CDR2 FYEKMQ (reference sequence). Trimming took off 1 base at V and 2 bases at J, with 4 bases between the two ends. The CDR3 protein is CASSLDITDTQYF. CDR3 DNA sequence: TGTGCCAGCAGCTTAGACATCACAGATACGCAGTATTTT.

This rearrangement joins TRBV23-1 to TRBJ2-7; 7 bases match TRBD1. TRBV23-1 is assigned to the ORF class and has an uncertain function. Trimming cost V 4 bases and J 0 bases; bases outside gene matches: 15. The CDR3 runs to 18 residues. CDR3 in DNA: TGCGCCAGCAGTCCTGCGGCTGTAAAACAGGGGAGCTCCTACGAGCAGTACTTC. This sequence encodes CASSPAAVKQGSSYEQYF.

The V call is TRBV7-9, the J call TRBJ2-7, with 9 bases aligning to TRBD1. The trim removed 2 bases at V and 5 bases at J, leaving 7 bases unmatched. The CDR3 extends over 15 amino acids. CDR1 and CDR2 from the germline V gene are SEHNR and FQNEAQ (reference sequence). The CDR3 sequence: CASSLNRWTGDEQYF. CDR3 DNA: TGTGCCAGCAGCTTAAATCGGTGGACAGGGGACGAGCAGTACTTC. The full variable domain, rest sourced from reference TRBV7-9 and TRBJ2-7, is DTGVSQNPRHKITKRGQNVTFRCDPISEHNRLYWYRQTLGQGPEFLTYFQNEAQLEKSRLLSDRFSAERPKGSFSTLEIQRTEQGDSAMYLCASSLNRWTGDEQYFGPGTRLTVT.

Points on this clone: Relative to the germline gene, one junction end is altered; a read error may explain this. V usage is TRBV7-7 and J usage is TRBJ2-3; tentative D call: TRBD2 (6 bases). From germline, CDR1 is SSHAT and CDR2 FNYEAQ (reference sequence). The CDR3 covers 15 residues. The CDR3 loop reads CASSLGGASTDTQYF. DNA of the CDR3: TGTGCTAGCAGTCTGGGCGGGGCTAGCACAGATACGCAGTATTTT. The whole variable domain, filled in from reference TRBV7-7 and TRBJ2-3, reads GAGVSQSPRYKVTKRGQDVTLRCDPISSHATLYWYQQALGQGPEFLTYFNYEAQPDKSGLPSDRFSAERPEGSISTLTIQRTEQRDSAMYRCASSLGGASTDTQYFGPGTRLTVL.

The gene calls are TRBV6-5 and TRBJ1-1, with 9 bases that match TRBD1. The CDR3 spans 15 residues. Germline-derived CDR1 and CDR2 are MNHEY and SVGAGI. Trimming at V came to 5 bases and at J to 0 bases, leaving 4 bases not matched to a gene. The CDR3 DNA is TGTGCCAGCAGTAAGGACAGGGGCCTGAACACTGAAGCTTTCTTT. This codes for CASSKDRGLNTEAFF.

This chain links TRBV19 with TRBJ1-3, with 9 bases identical to TRBD1. V shed 5 bases and J 1 base; nucleotides not matched to a gene: 6. From germline, CDR1 is LNHDA and CDR2 SQIVND (reference sequence). The CDR3 extends over 16 amino acids. DNA of the CDR3: TGTGCCAGTAGTCCGGGACAGGGTGTTTCTGGAAACACCATATATTTT. This gives the protein CASSPGQGVSGNTIYF.